This T cell receptor beta chain was recovered during a study of regulatory T cells in long-lasting Graves disease. TCR beta libraries were built with iRepertoire HTBI primers and Arm-PCR of CDR3 regions. TCRdb processed the multiplex PCR reads anew with MiXCR; each CDR3 protein has one entry. The sample holds 400,000 to 500,000 distinct CDR3 sequences, 20% to 25% seen once. The germline gives CDR1 SGHVS, CDR2 FQNEAQ. Trimming removed 5 bases at V and 0 bases at J, with 8 bases between. The CDR3 is 13 amino acids. As to time point: persistent/refractory GD, antithyroid drugs over 5 years with positive TRAb. Preparation of the TCR library used RNA extracted from PBMCs.

The chain couples TRBV7-8 to TRBJ2-7; D could derive from TRBD1 or TRBD2 (5 bases each). This receptor was obtained from a female donor with Graves disease. The specimen was peripheral blood mononuclear cells (PBMCs), collected when the disease was refractory, from a patient treated with antithyroid drugs. CDR3 nucleotide sequence: TGTGCCAGCAGCGTGGGGGTCTCCTACGAGCAGTACTTC. Its protein product is CASSVGVSYEQYF.